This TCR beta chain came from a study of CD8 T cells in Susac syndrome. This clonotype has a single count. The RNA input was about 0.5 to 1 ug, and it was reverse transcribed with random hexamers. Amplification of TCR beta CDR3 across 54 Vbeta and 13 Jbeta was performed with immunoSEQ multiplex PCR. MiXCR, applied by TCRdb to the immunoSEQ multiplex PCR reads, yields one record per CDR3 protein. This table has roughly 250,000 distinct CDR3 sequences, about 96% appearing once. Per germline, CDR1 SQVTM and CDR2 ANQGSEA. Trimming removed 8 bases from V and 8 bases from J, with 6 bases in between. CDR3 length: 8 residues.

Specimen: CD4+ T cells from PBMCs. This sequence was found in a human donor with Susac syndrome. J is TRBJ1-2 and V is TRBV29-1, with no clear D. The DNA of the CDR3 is TGCAGCTTTGGAGGCTACACCTTC. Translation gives CSFGGYTF.